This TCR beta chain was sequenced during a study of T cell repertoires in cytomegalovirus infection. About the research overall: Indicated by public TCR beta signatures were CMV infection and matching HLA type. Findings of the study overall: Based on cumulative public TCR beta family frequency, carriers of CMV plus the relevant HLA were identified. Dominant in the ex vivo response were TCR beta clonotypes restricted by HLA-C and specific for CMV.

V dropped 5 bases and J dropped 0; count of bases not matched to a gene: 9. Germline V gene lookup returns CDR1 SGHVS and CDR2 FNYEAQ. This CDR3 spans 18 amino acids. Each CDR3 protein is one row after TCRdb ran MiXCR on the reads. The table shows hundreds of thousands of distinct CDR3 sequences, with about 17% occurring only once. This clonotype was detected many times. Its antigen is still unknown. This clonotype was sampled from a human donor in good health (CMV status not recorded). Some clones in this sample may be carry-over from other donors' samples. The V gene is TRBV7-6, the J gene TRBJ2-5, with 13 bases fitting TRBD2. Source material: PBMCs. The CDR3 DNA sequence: TGTGCCAGCAGCAAACTGACTAGCGGGGGGCCAAACCAAGAGACCCAGTACTTC. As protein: CASSKLTSGGPNQETQYF.